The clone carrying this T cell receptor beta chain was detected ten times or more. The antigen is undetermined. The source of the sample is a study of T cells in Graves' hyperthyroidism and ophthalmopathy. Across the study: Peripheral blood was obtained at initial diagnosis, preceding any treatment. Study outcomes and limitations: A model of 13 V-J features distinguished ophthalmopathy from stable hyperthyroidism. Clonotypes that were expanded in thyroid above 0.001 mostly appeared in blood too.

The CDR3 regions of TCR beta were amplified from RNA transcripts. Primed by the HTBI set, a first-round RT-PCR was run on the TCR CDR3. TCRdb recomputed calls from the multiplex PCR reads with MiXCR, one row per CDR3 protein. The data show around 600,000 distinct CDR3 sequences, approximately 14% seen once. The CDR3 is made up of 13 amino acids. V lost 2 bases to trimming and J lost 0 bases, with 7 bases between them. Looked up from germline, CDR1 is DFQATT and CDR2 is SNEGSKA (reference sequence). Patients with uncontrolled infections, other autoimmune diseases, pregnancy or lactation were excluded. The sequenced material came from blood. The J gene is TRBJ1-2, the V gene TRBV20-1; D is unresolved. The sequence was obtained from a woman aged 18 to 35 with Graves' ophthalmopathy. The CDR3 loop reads CSARPLANYGYTF. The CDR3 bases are TGCAGTGCTAGACCGTTAGCTAACTATGGCTACACCTTC.